This TCR beta chain comes out of a study of shared clonotypes between healthy human individuals. Germline-derived CDR1 and CDR2 are SGHRS and YFSETQ. The CDR3 loop spans 15 amino acids. The V and J ends lost 0 bases and 4 bases respectively, with 11 bases between them. Clones were sequenced by immunoSEQ multiplex PCR, and TCRdb holds only the in-frame ones, with some missing. Of fewer than 600,000 clones in the sample, about 85% were seen once. This clone was counted a single time. All donors were Caucasian adults living in Nashville, Tennessee. V is TRBV5-1 and J is TRBJ1-5; D possibly corresponds to TRBD1 (5 bases). This receptor was identified in a woman aged 40-49 years in good health. Some clones in this sample may be carry-over from other donors' samples. Material: PBMCs. The DNA of the CDR3 is TGCGCCAGCAGCTTGGAGGGGTCTAAAAATCAGCCCCAGCATTTT. Amino acid sequence: CASSLEGSKNQPQHF. The full variable domain, rest sourced from reference TRBV5-1 and TRBJ1-5, is KAGVTQTPRYLIKTRGQQVTLSCSPISGHRSVSWYQQTPGQGLQFLFEYFSETQRNKGNFPGRFSGRQFSNSRSEMNVSTLELGDSALYLCASSLEGSKNQPQHFGDGTRLSIL.